This T cell receptor beta chain was captured in a study of T cells in localized non-small cell lung cancer. Study-wide results and limits: For the top 100 tumor clones, a median roughly 56 also appeared in adjacent lung.

This clone came up a few times. No antigen is known for it. Data came from immunoSEQ multiplex PCR; TCRdb stores just in-frame clones and leaves some out. The table lists around 1,400 clones, 25% of them singletons. The germline V gene has CDR1 SGHNT and CDR2 YENEEA. The CDR3 loop spans 14 amino acids. Losses at the gene ends were 5 bases for V and 3 bases for J; bases not matched to a gene: 2. The chain couples TRBV11-3 to TRBJ1-4; 8 positions agree with TRBD1. The clonotype comes from a male donor older than 55 with stage I lung adenocarcinoma. This specimen consisted of normal lung tissue next to the tumor, obtained before any cancer treatment. CDR3 in DNA: TGTGCCAGCAGCCAGGACAGGGCTAATGAAAAACTGTTTTTT. It encodes CASSQDRANEKLFF.